The 10 T cell receptor beta chains in this list originate from one sample, sequenced in a study of OX40 agonist ivuxolimab in advanced cancers. The table came from immunoSEQ multiplex PCR; TCRdb's copy has only in-frame clones and leaves some out. The repertoire consists of over 65,000 clones, with approximately 80% occurring once and the leading ten covering roughly 0.5%. The sequenced sample was CD4+ or CD8+ T cells sorted from blood, obtained in a trial of the OX40 agonist ivuxolimab. Receptors originate from an adult with an advanced solid tumor such as melanoma, head and neck, liver or kidney cancer.

The chain recombines TRBV5-1 with TRBJ2-1; TRBD2 matches 12 bases. Germline CDR1 is SGHRS and CDR2 is YFSETQ. CDR3 length: 15 residues. The junction had 6 bases not matched to a gene; V was cut back by 5 bases and J by 6 bases. The CDR3 reads CASSSTSGSFNEQFF. Here the CDR3 DNA reads TGCGCCAGCAGTTCGACTAGCGGGAGTTTCAATGAGCAGTTCTTC. Looking up the rest from reference TRBV5-1 and TRBJ2-1 gives the full variable domain: KAGVTQTPRYLIKTRGQQVTLSCSPISGHRSVSWYQQTPGQGLQFLFEYFSETQRNKGNFPGRFSGRQFSNSRSEMNVSTLELGDSALYLCASSSTSGSFNEQFFGPGTRLTVL.

This chain joins TRBV5-3 and TRBJ2-6; TRBD1 agrees at 8 bases. TRBV5-3 falls under the ORF class, with uncertain function. J gave up 1 base and V 4 bases, and 25 bases lay outside the gene matches. There are 23 residues in the CDR3. The CDR3 DNA follows: TGTGCCAGAAGCCCTCCTCGGACAGGGCTTTTCGGGGACTGTCGTTCTGGGGCCAACGTCCTGACTTTC. This sequence encodes CARSPPRTGLFGDCRSGANVLTF.

This clone was recorded once. J is TRBJ1-4 and V is TRBV14; maybe TRBD1 (6 bases). Germline CDR1 SGHDN, CDR2 FVKESK. The V end was cut by 4 bases, the J end by 2 bases, with 14 bases between. The CDR3 is 16 amino acids. The CDR3 reads CASSPYRVGTNEKLFF. The CDR3 DNA follows: TGTGCCAGCAGCCCATACAGGGTTGGTACTAATGAAAAACTGTTTTTT.

The chain uses TRBV10-3 and TRBJ2-3; D might be TRBD1 or TRBD2, each matching 5 bases. V shed 2 bases and J shed 8 bases, with 20 bases lying between them. The CDR3 runs 16 residues. CDR1 and CDR2 from the germline V gene are ENHRY and SYGVKD. Written as DNA, the CDR3 is TGTGCCATCAGTGAGGGAAAAGCTCCAGAGAGGGGTACGCAGTATTTT. This codes for CAISEGKAPERGTQYF.

The rearrangement joins TRBV6-6 to TRBJ2-1; the D gene is possibly TRBD1 (6 bases). V shed 4 bases and J shed 9 bases, with 10 bases lying between them. Germline V CDR1 and CDR2: MNHNY, SVGAGI (reference sequence). The CDR3 contains 12 residues. DNA of the CDR3: TGTGCCAGCAGTTCTACAGGGAGTGAGCAGTTCTTC. Its protein product is CASSSTGSEQFF.

This clone was seen a few times. The chain joins TRBV19 to TRBJ1-3, with D uncertain. CDR1 is LNHDA and CDR2 is SQIVND in the germline V gene (reference sequence). The V and J ends lost 7 bases and 0 bases respectively, with 13 bases between them. This CDR3 is built from 15 residues. The CDR3 is CASTPGGDSGNTIYF. CDR3 nucleotides: TGTGCCAGTACCCCCGGCGGTGACTCTGGAAACACCATATATTTT.

V gene TRBV30 combines with J gene TRBJ1-5, with a weak D call TRBD1 (5 bases). Germline values: CDR1 GTSNPN, CDR2 SVGIG (reference sequence). CDR3 size: 15 residues. Trimming shortened V by 3 bases and J by 2 bases, and 14 bases separated the two germline ends. CDR3 DNA: TGTGCCTGGAGCCAGGGTTACTTTGGCAATCAGCCCCAGCATTTT. Translation gives CAWSQGYFGNQPQHF.

This clone was recorded only once. This chain uses TRBV7-3 with TRBJ2-3; D not certain. V was pared by 2 bases and J by 9 bases, with 12 bases between. In germline, CDR1 is SGHTA, CDR2 FQGTGA. The CDR3 spans 13 residues. The CDR3 DNA follows: TGTGCCAGCAGCTTATCGGCTGACGGAACGCAGTATTTT. This translates into CASSLSADGTQYF.

This clone was detected once. As DNA, the CDR3 is TGTGCCAGCCGCAATCCGGGACTAGCGGGTCTGAACGAGCAGTACTTC. Translated, it gives CASRNPGLAGLNEQYF. V and J are TRBV2 and TRBJ2-7; 12 positions match TRBD2. This CDR3 has 16 residues. Looked up from germline, CDR1 is SNHLY and CDR2 is FYNNEI. Trimming cost V 8 bases and J 5 bases; bases outside gene matches: 13.

The V and J genes are TRBV5-1 and TRBJ2-5, with 11 bases fitting TRBD2. With V trimmed by 7 bases and J by 7 bases, 21 bases remained unmatched. The CDR3 spans 18 residues. Germline CDR1 and CDR2: SGHRS and YFSETQ. CDR3 nucleotide sequence: TGCGCCAGCGGCCTCCGTGTGGTAGCGGGAGGGACCCTCGGGACCCAGTACTTC. Its protein product is CASGLRVVAGGTLGTQYF.